This entry concerns a single TCR beta chain. Its target is unknown. The data stem from a study of T-cell memory formation after mild COVID-19. Study-wide background: Clusters were largely donor specific.

Each CDR3 protein gets one entry after TCRdb re-called the 5' RACE reads with MiXCR. The sample has about 210,000 distinct CDR3 sequences, around 26% seen once; the top ten hold more than 9.5%. Study-wide results and limits: Contracting CD4+ clones sat mainly in CM and EM; CD8+ in EMRA. Among clones contracting day 15 to 85, CD4/CD8 was balanced, whereas later expanders leaned CD4+. Some responding clones appeared in pre-infection memory, suggesting cross-reactive memory joined.

The CDR3 contains 17 residues. The junction had 12 bases not matched to a gene; V was cut back by 4 bases and J by 8 bases. Sequenced material: PBMCs or a T cell subset sorted from them (not recorded which). The V call is TRBV12-3 or TRBV12-4, the J call TRBJ1-6; 9 positions agree with TRBD1. The receptor comes from an adult woman who had mild COVID-19 (a few samples of this study predate the infection). Cell type and time point are not known. This chain's CDR3 is CASSSPGTGSRDSPLHF. CDR3 coding DNA: TGTGCCAGCAGTTCCCCCGGGACAGGGAGTAGAGATTCACCCCTCCACTTT.